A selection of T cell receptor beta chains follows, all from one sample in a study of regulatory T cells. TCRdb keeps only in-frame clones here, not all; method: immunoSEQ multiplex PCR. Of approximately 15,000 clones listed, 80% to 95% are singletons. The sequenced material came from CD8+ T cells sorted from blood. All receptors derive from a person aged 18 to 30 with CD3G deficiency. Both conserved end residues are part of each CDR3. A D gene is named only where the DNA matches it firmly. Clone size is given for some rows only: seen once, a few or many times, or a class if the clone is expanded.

CDR3aa: CASSSRGANTGELFF; CDR3nt: TGTGCCAGCAGCAGCAGGGGGGCGAACACCGGGGAGCTGTTTTTT; abundance: once; d_gene: NA; v_gene: TRBV5-6; j_gene: TRBJ2-2
CDR3aa: CASRRTGHTEAFF; CDR3nt: TGTGCCAGTAGGCGGACAGGGCACACTGAAGCTTTCTTT; abundance: NA; d_gene: TRBD1; v_gene: TRBV19; j_gene: TRBJ1-1
CDR3aa: CASSPGEAEEQFF; CDR3nt: TGTGCCAGCAGTCCCGGGGAAGCAGAAGAGCAGTTCTTC; abundance: NA; d_gene: NA; v_gene: TRBV7-9; j_gene: TRBJ2-1
CDR3aa: CASSLEGNEQFF; CDR3nt: TGTGCCAGCAGCCTAGAGGGCAATGAGCAGTTCTTC; abundance: NA; d_gene: NA; v_gene: TRBV7-9; j_gene: TRBJ2-1
CDR3aa: CASSEMGRFKDTQYF; CDR3nt: TGTGCCAGCAGTGAAATGGGGCGGTTTAAGGATACGCAGTATTTT; abundance: NA; d_gene: NA; v_gene: TRBV6-1; j_gene: TRBJ2-3
CDR3aa: CSATGEAAFF; CDR3nt: TGCAGCGCAACAGGGGAGGCAGCTTTCTTT; abundance: NA; d_gene: TRBD1; v_gene: TRBV29-1; j_gene: TRBJ1-1
CDR3aa: CASTDLGGFRDGYTF; CDR3nt: TGTGCCAGCACCGACCTAGGAGGTTTTAGGGATGGCTACACCTTC; abundance: NA; d_gene: NA; v_gene: TRBV7-9; j_gene: TRBJ1-2
CDR3aa: CASSLWRLESTDTQYF; CDR3nt: TGTGCCAGCAGTTTATGGAGACTAGAGAGCACAGATACGCAGTATTTT; abundance: NA; d_gene: NA; v_gene: TRBV28; j_gene: TRBJ2-3
CDR3aa: CASTTWWRDDSNQPQHF; CDR3nt: TGTGCCAGTACCACCTGGTGGAGGGACGATAGCAATCAGCCCCAGCATTTT; abundance: NA; d_gene: NA; v_gene: TRBV19; j_gene: TRBJ1-5
CDR3aa: CASGSGNTIYF; CDR3nt: TGTGCCAGCGGGTCTGGAAACACCATATATTTT; abundance: NA; d_gene: NA; v_gene: TRBV7-2; j_gene: TRBJ1-3
CDR3aa: CASSSDGTSGGHNTGELFF; CDR3nt: TGTGCCAGCAGCTCCGACGGGACTAGCGGGGGCCATAACACCGGGGAGCTGTTTTTT; abundance: NA; d_gene: TRBD2; v_gene: TRBV5-6; j_gene: TRBJ2-2
CDR3aa: CASSATGTGYNEQFF; CDR3nt: TGTGCCAGCAGCGCTACCGGGACAGGGTACAATGAGCAGTTCTTC; abundance: NA; d_gene: TRBD1; v_gene: TRBV13; j_gene: TRBJ2-1
CDR3aa: CASRIGNAYSPLHF; CDR3nt: TGTGCCAGCCGGATAGGTAACGCTTATTCACCCCTCCACTTT; abundance: NA; d_gene: NA; v_gene: TRBV6-1; j_gene: TRBJ1-6
CDR3aa: CASSGGPITDTQYF; CDR3nt: TGCGCCAGCAGTGGGGGGCCTATCACAGATACGCAGTATTTT; abundance: NA; d_gene: NA; v_gene: TRBV10-2; j_gene: TRBJ2-3
CDR3aa: CASSHGPTYEQYF; CDR3nt: TGTGCCAGCAGCCACGGACCGACCTACGAGCAGTACTTC; abundance: few; d_gene: NA; v_gene: TRBV7-8; j_gene: TRBJ2-7
CDR3aa: CASSIYGETEQFF; CDR3nt: TGTGCCAGTAGTATTTACGGGGAAACTGAGCAGTTCTTC; abundance: NA; d_gene: NA; v_gene: TRBV19; j_gene: TRBJ2-1
CDR3aa: CASRTGTGGGYTF; CDR3nt: TGTGCCAGCAGAACCGGGACAGGAGGCGGCTACACCTTC; abundance: NA; d_gene: TRBD1; v_gene: TRBV6-1; j_gene: TRBJ1-2
CDR3aa: CASTLSGGAIDEQFF; CDR3nt: TGTGCCAGCACCCTTAGCGGGGGGGCGATAGATGAGCAGTTCTTC; abundance: NA; d_gene: TRBD2; v_gene: TRBV11-2; j_gene: TRBJ2-1
CDR3aa: CASGFRTGGPGDTDTQYF; CDR3nt: TGTGCTAGTGGTTTCCGAACCGGGGGCCCCGGGGACACAGATACGCAGTATTTT; abundance: NA; d_gene: NA; v_gene: TRBV12-5; j_gene: TRBJ2-3
CDR3aa: CASSVGDGTGYNSPLHF; CDR3nt: TGTGCCAGCAGCGTAGGAGACGGGACAGGGTATAATTCACCCCTCCACTTT; abundance: NA; d_gene: TRBD1; v_gene: TRBV9; j_gene: TRBJ1-6
CDR3aa: CASSMMVGGELFF; CDR3nt: TGTGCCAGTAGTATGATGGTAGGCGGGGAGCTGTTTTTT; abundance: NA; d_gene: NA; v_gene: TRBV19; j_gene: TRBJ2-2
CDR3aa: CASSYGQEDGELFF; CDR3nt: TGTGCCAGCAGTTATGGACAGGAGGACGGGGAGCTGTTTTTT; abundance: NA; d_gene: TRBD1; v_gene: TRBV27; j_gene: TRBJ2-2
CDR3aa: CASSYRGGERNEQFF; CDR3nt: TGTGCCAGCAGTTACCGGGGCGGCGAAAGGAATGAGCAGTTCTTC; abundance: NA; d_gene: NA; v_gene: TRBV6-6; j_gene: TRBJ2-1
CDR3aa: CASSLAAGGQETQYF; CDR3nt: TGTGCCAGCAGCTTAGCAGCGGGGGGCCAAGAGACCCAGTACTTC; abundance: NA; d_gene: TRBD2; v_gene: TRBV7-9; j_gene: TRBJ2-5
CDR3aa: CASSAGTTEAFF; CDR3nt: TGTGCCAGCAGCGCGGGGACAACTGAAGCTTTCTTT; abundance: NA; d_gene: NA; v_gene: TRBV6-5; j_gene: TRBJ1-1
CDR3aa: CASAVDRVGRNEQFF; CDR3nt: TGTGCTAGTGCCGTCGACAGGGTGGGTCGTAATGAGCAGTTCTTC; abundance: NA; d_gene: TRBD1; v_gene: TRBV12-5; j_gene: TRBJ2-1
CDR3aa: CASSLPGGPQHF; CDR3nt: TGTGCCAGCAGCTTACCGGGAGGGCCCCAGCATTTT; abundance: NA; d_gene: NA; v_gene: TRBV13; j_gene: TRBJ1-5
CDR3aa: CASSPLTGDETQYF; CDR3nt: TGCGCCAGCAGCCCCCTGACAGGGGACGAGACCCAGTACTTC; abundance: NA; d_gene: TRBD1; v_gene: TRBV5-1; j_gene: TRBJ2-5
CDR3aa: CASSYGGGVFEQYF; CDR3nt: TGTGCCAGCAGTTACGGAGGGGGAGTCTTTGAGCAGTACTTC; abundance: NA; d_gene: NA; v_gene: TRBV6-6; j_gene: TRBJ2-7
CDR3aa: CASSHGTPVDRTDEQFF; CDR3nt: TGTGCCAGCAGCCACGGGACGCCAGTGGACCGTACAGATGAGCAGTTCTTC; abundance: NA; d_gene: NA; v_gene: TRBV5-4; j_gene: TRBJ2-1
CDR3aa: CASSPDTLLNTEAFF; CDR3nt: TGTGCCAGCAGCCCGGACACCCTCTTGAACACTGAAGCTTTCTTT; abundance: once; d_gene: NA; v_gene: TRBV5-4; j_gene: TRBJ1-1
CDR3aa: CASSYSGRGPKNIQYF; CDR3nt: TGTGCCAGCAGTTACTCGGGGAGGGGACCCAAAAACATTCAGTACTTC; abundance: NA; d_gene: TRBD2; v_gene: TRBV6-6; j_gene: TRBJ2-4
CDR3aa: CASIESGNTIYF; CDR3nt: TGTGCCAGCATCGAATCTGGAAACACCATATATTTT; abundance: NA; d_gene: NA; v_gene: TRBV2; j_gene: TRBJ1-3
CDR3aa: CASSPDSSGVNEQYF; CDR3nt: TGTGCCAGCAGTCCCGACAGCTCCGGTGTGAACGAGCAGTACTTC; abundance: NA; d_gene: NA; v_gene: TRBV28; j_gene: TRBJ2-7
CDR3aa: CASSPISVAGELFF; CDR3nt: TGCGCCAGCAGCCCGATCTCGGTCGCCGGGGAGCTGTTTTTT; abundance: NA; d_gene: NA; v_gene: TRBV4-1; j_gene: TRBJ2-2
CDR3aa: CASSRTGSGEQYF; CDR3nt: TGCGCCAGCAGCCGGACAGGATCCGGCGAGCAGTACTTC; abundance: few; d_gene: TRBD1; v_gene: TRBV5-1; j_gene: TRBJ2-7
CDR3aa: CASSPSGASSDTQYF; CDR3nt: TGTGCCAGCAGCCCTAGCGGGGCTAGCTCGGATACGCAGTATTTT; abundance: NA; d_gene: TRBD2; v_gene: TRBV7-8; j_gene: TRBJ2-3
CDR3aa: CASTPGAYTGELFF; CDR3nt: TGTGCCAGCACTCCTGGGGCGTACACCGGGGAGCTGTTTTTT; abundance: NA; d_gene: NA; v_gene: TRBV5-4; j_gene: TRBJ2-2
CDR3aa: CASSLDMGQGANEQFF; CDR3nt: TGCGCCAGCAGCTTGGATATGGGACAGGGGGCAAATGAGCAGTTCTTC; abundance: NA; d_gene: TRBD1; v_gene: TRBV5-1; j_gene: TRBJ2-1
CDR3aa: CASSLAGNSYEQYF; CDR3nt: TGCGCCAGCAGCTTGGCAGGAAACTCCTACGAGCAGTACTTC; abundance: NA; d_gene: NA; v_gene: TRBV5-1; j_gene: TRBJ2-7
CDR3aa: CASSRRPAPAKNIQYF; CDR3nt: TGCGCCAGCAGCCGTCGTCCAGCCCCAGCCAAAAACATTCAGTACTTC; abundance: NA; d_gene: NA; v_gene: TRBV4-1; j_gene: TRBJ2-4
CDR3aa: CASSMEGSHQPQHF; CDR3nt: TGTGCCAGTAGTATGGAGGGGAGTCATCAGCCCCAGCATTTT; abundance: NA; d_gene: NA; v_gene: TRBV19; j_gene: TRBJ1-5
CDR3aa: CATSRKNPSDSLLNEQFF; CDR3nt: TGTGCCACCAGCCGAAAAAACCCTAGCGACTCTCTCCTCAATGAGCAGTTCTTC; abundance: once; d_gene: NA; v_gene: TRBV15; j_gene: TRBJ2-1
CDR3aa: CASSGSGEFHYGYTF; CDR3nt: TGTGCCAGTAGTGGGTCAGGGGAGTTCCACTATGGCTACACCTTC; abundance: once; d_gene: NA; v_gene: TRBV19; j_gene: TRBJ1-2
CDR3aa: CASSLRRDHPYEQYF; CDR3nt: TGTGCCAGCAGTTTACGTCGGGATCATCCCTACGAGCAGTACTTC; abundance: NA; d_gene: NA; v_gene: TRBV28; j_gene: TRBJ2-7